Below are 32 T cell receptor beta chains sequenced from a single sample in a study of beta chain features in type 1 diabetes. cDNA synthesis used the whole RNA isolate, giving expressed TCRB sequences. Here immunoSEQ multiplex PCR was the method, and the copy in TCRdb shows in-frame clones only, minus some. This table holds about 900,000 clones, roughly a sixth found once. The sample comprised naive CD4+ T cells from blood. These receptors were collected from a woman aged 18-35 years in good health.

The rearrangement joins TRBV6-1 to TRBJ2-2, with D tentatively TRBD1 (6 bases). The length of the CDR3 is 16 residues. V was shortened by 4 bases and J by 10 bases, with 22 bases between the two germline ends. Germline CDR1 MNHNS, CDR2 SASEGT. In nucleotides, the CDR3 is TGTGCCAGCAGTGCTACCGGGACATACGGTATCGCGGAGCTGTTTTTT. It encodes CASSATGTYGIAELFF.

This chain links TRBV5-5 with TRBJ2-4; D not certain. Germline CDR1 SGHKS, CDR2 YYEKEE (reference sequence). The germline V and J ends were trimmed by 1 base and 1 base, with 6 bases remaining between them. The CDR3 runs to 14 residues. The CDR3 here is CASSLSVAKNIQYF. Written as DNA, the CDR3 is TGTGCCAGCAGCTTGAGCGTGGCCAAAAACATTCAGTACTTC.

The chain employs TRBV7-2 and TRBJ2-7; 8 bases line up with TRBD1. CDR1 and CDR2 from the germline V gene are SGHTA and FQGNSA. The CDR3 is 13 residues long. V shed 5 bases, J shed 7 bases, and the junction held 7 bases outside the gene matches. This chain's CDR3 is CASSRTGQSEQYF. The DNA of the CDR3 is TGTGCCAGCAGCCGGACAGGGCAAAGTGAGCAGTACTTC.

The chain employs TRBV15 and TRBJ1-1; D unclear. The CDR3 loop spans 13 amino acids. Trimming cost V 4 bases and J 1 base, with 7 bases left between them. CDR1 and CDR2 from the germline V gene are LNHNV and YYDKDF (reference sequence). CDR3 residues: CATSTAANTEAFF. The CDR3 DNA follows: TGTGCCACCAGCACGGCAGCGAACACTGAAGCTTTCTTT.

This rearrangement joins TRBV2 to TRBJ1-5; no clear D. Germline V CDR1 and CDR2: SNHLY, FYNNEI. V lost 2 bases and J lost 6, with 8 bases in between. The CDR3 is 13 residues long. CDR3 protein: CASSEHPLQPQHF. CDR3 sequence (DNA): TGTGCCAGCAGTGAACACCCTCTTCAGCCCCAGCATTTT.

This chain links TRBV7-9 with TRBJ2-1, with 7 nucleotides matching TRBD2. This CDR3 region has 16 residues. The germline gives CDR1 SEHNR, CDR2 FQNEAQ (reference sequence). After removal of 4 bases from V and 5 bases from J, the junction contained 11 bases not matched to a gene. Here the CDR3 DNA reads TGTGCCAGCAGCTCCTTCAGGCTAGCGGTGAACAATGAGCAGTTCTTC. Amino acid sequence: CASSSFRLAVNNEQFF.

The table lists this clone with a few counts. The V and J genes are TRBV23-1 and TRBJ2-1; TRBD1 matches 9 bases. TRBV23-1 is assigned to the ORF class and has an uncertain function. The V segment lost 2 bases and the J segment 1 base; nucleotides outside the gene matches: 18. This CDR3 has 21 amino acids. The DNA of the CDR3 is TGCGCCAGCAGTCAACCAAAATCGCACCCGGGACAGGGTAGGTCCTACAATGAGCAGTTCTTC. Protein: CASSQPKSHPGQGRSYNEQFF.

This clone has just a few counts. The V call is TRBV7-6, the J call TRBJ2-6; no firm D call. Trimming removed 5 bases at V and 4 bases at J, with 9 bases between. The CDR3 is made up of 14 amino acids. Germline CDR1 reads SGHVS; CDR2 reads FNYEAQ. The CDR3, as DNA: TGTGCCAGCAGCGCGCGAAACGGGGCCAACGTCCTGACTTTC. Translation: CASSARNGANVLTF.

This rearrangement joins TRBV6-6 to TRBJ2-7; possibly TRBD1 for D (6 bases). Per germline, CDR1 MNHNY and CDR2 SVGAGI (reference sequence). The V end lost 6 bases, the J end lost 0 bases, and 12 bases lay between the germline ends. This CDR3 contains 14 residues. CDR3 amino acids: CASRPTGFSYEQYF. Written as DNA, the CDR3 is TGTGCCAGCAGGCCGACAGGCTTCTCCTACGAGCAGTACTTC.

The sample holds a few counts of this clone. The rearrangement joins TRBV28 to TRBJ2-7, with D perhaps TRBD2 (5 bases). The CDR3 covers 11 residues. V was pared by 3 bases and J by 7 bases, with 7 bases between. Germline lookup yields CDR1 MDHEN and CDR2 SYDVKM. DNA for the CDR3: TGTGCCAGCAGTTTTTCGGGAGAGCAGTACTTC. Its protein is CASSFSGEQYF.

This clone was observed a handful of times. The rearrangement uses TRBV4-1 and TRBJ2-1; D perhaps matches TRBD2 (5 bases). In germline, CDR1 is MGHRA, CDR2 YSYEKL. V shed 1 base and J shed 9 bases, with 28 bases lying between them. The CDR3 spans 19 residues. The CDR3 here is CASSQAGRGLAKTLGEQFF. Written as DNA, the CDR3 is TGCGCCAGCAGCCAAGCCGGCCGAGGGCTAGCCAAGACCTTAGGTGAGCAGTTCTTC.

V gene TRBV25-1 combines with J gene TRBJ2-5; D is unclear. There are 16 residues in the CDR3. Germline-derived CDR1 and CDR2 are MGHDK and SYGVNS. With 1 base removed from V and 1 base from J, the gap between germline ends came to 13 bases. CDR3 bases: TGTGCCAGCAGTGAATTCGGCAGGTTGATCCAAGAGACCCAGTACTTC. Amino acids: CASSEFGRLIQETQYF.

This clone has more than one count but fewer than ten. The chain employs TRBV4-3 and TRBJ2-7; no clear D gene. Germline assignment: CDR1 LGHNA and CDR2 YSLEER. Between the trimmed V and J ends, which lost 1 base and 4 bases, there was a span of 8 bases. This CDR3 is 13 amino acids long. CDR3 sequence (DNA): TGCGCCAGCAGCCAAGTATGGGGTTACGAGCAGTACTTC. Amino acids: CASSQVWGYEQYF.

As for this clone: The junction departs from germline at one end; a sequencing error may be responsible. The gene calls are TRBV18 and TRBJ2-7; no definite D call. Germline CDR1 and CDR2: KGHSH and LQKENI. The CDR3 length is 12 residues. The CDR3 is CASSRTSFEQYF. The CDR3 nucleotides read TGTGCCAGCTCACGTACCTCCTTCGAGCAGTACTTC.

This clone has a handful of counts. CDR3 amino acids: CASSTLGGGNIQYF. Here the CDR3 DNA reads TGCGCCAGCAGTACCTTAGGGGGCGGAAACATTCAGTACTTC. This chain joins TRBV5-1 and TRBJ2-4; the match to TRBD1 covers 7 bases. V lost 5 bases to trimming and J lost 6 bases; unmatched junction nucleotides: 8. The length of the CDR3 is 14 residues. Germline CDR1 and CDR2: SGHRS and YFSETQ.

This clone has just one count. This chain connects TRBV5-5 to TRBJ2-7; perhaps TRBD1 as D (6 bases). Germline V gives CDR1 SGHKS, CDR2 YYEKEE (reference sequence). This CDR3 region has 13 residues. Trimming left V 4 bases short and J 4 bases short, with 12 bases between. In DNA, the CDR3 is TGTGCCAGCAGCCGTCCGGACAGTTACGAGCAGTACTTC. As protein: CASSRPDSYEQYF.

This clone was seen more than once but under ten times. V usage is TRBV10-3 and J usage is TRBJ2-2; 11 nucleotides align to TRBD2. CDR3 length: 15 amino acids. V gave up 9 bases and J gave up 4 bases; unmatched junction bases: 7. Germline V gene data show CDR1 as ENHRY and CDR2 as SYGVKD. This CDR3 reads CAILAGDRGTGELFF. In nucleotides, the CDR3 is TGTGCCATACTAGCGGGAGATCGCGGCACCGGGGAGCTGTTTTTT.

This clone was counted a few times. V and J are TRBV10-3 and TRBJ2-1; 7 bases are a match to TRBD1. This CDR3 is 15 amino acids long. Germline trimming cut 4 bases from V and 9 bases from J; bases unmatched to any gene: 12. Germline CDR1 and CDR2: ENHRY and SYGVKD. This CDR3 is CAISARQGTVVEQFF. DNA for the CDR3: TGTGCCATCAGTGCTAGACAGGGCACTGTCGTTGAGCAGTTCTTC.

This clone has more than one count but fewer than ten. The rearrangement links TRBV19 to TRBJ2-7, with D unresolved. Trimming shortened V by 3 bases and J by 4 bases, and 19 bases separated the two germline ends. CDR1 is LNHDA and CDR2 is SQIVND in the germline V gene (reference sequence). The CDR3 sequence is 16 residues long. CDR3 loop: CASSISSIGRTYEQYF. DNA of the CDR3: TGTGCCAGTAGTATTTCTTCGATTGGTAGAACTTACGAGCAGTACTTC. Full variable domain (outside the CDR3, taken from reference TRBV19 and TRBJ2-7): DGGITQSPKYLFRKEGQNVTLSCEQNLNHDAMYWYRQDPGQGLRLIYYSQIVNDFQKGDIAEGYSVSREKKESFPLTVTSAQKNPTAFYLCASSISSIGRTYEQYFGPGTRLTVT.

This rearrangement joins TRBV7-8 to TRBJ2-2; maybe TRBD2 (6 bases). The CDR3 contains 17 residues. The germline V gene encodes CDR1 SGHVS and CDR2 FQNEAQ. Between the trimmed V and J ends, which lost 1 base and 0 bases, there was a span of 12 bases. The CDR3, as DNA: TGTGCCAGCAGCTTAGTCGGGGGAGCCTCGAACACCGGGGAGCTGTTTTTT. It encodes CASSLVGGASNTGELFF.

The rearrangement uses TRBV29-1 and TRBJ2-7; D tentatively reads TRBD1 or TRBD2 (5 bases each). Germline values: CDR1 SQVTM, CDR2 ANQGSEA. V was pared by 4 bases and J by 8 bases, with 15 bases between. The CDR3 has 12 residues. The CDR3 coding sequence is TGCAGCGTTGTTGGGTGGGACGTTCAGCAGTACTTC. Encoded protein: CSVVGWDVQQYF.

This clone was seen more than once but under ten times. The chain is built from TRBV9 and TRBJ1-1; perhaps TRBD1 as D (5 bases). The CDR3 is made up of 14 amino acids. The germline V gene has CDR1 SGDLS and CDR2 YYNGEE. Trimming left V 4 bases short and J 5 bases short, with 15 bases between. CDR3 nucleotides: TGTGCCAGCAGCCCCCAGCTGGGGGGGACTGAAGCTTTCTTT. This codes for CASSPQLGGTEAFF.

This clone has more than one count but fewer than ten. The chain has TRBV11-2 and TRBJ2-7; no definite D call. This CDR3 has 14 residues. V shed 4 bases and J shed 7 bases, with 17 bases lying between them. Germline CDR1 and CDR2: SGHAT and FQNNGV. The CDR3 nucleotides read TGTGCCAGCAGCTCATCCGCCTGGGGTGATGAGCAGTACTTC. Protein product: CASSSSAWGDEQYF.

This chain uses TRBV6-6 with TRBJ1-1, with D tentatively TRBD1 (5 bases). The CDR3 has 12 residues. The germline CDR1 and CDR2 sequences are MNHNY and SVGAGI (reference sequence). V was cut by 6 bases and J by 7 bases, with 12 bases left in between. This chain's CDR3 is CASSRGTGEAFF. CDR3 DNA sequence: TGTGCCAGCAGCCGCGGGACGGGTGAAGCTTTCTTT.

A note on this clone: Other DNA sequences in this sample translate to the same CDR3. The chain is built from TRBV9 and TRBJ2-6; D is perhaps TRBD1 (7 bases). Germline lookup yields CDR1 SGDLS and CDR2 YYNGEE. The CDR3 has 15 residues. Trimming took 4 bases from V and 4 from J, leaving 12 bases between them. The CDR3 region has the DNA TGTGCCAGCAGCCCAGGGGGGTCCGGGGCCAACGTCCTGACTTTC. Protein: CASSPGGSGANVLTF.

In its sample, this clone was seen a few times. DNA for the CDR3: TGTGCCACCAGCAGAGCCATACGTAGCGGGGACCTCTACGAGCAGTACTTC. The encoded protein is CATSRAIRSGDLYEQYF. This chain joins TRBV15 and TRBJ2-7, with 8 bases fitting TRBD2. V lost 1 base, J lost 3 bases, and 11 bases stayed unmatched. CDR1 is LNHNV, CDR2 YYDKDF, per germline (reference sequence). CDR3 length: 17 amino acids. The complete variable domain, with remaining parts taken from reference TRBV15 and TRBJ2-7, reads DAMVIQNPRYQVTQFGKPVTLSCSQTLNHNVMYWYQQKSSQAPKLLFHYYDKDFNNEADTPDNFQSRRPNTSFCFLDIRSPGLGDTAMYLCATSRAIRSGDLYEQYFGPGTRLTVT.

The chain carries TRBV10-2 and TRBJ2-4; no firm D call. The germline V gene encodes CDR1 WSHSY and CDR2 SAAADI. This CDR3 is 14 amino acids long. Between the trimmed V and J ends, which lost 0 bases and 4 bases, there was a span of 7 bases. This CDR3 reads CASSESKGKNIQYF. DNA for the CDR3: TGCGCCAGCAGTGAGTCCAAGGGTAAAAACATTCAGTACTTC.

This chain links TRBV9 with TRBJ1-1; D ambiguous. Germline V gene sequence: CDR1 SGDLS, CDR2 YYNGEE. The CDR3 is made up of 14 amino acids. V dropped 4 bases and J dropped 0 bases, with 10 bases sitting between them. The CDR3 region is CASSKIGVNTEAFF. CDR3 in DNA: TGTGCCAGCAGCAAAATCGGGGTGAACACTGAAGCTTTCTTT.

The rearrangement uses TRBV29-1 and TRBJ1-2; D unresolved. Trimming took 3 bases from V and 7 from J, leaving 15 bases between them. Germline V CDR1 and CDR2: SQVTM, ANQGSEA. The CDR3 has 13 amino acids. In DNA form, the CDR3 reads TGCAGCGTTGATCGAGCGTCGGGTCGTGGCTACACCTTC. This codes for CSVDRASGRGYTF.

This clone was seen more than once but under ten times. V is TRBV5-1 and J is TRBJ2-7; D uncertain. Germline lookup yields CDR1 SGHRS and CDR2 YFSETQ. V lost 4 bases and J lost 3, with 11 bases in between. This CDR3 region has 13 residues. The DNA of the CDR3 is TGCGCCAGCAGCGCCGACCTGTTCTACGAGCAGTACTTC. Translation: CASSADLFYEQYF.

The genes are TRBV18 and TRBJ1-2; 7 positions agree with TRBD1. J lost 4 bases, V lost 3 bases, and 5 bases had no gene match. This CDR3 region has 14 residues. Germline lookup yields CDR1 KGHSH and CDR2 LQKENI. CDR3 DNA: TGTGCCAGCTCACCTGGACAGGCCTTCTATGGCTACACCTTC. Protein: CASSPGQAFYGYTF.

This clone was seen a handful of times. Written as DNA, the CDR3 is TGTGCCAGCAGCAAACTTCAGGGCTGGGGGTACTACAATGAGCAGTTCTTC. Translated: CASSKLQGWGYYNEQFF. The V gene is TRBV21-1, the J gene TRBJ2-1. TRBV21-1 corresponds to a pseudogene. The CDR3 length is 17 residues.